This T cell receptor beta chain was observed in a study of cytomegalovirus exposure and HLA in healthy donors. Regarding donors, all were healthy bone marrow donors. CDR3 length: 14 residues. The V gene's germline CDR1 is GTSNPN and CDR2 SVGIG (reference sequence). PCR employed 60 Vbeta and 13 Jbeta primers. Clones were read by immunoSEQ multiplex PCR, and TCRdb kept only the in-frame ones, dropping some. There are roughly 190,000 clones in the sample; around 86% occur only once, and 10% lies in the top ten. General study findings and limits: With further analysis later on, most CMV-associated TCR beta chains appeared HLA-restricted. The study flagged fewer than 200 TCR beta chains as cytomegalovirus-associated.

On this clone: The antigen is undetermined.

The chain links TRBV30 to TRBJ2-5, with TRBD1 matching over 12 bases. The DNA matches TRBJ2-7 better at its end, which makes the J call doubtful. The specimen sequenced was PBMCs. This clonotype originated in a woman aged 50 to 60 in good health and CMV-seropositive. The CDR3 region has the DNA TGTGCCTGGAGTTATGGGACAGGGGGCTCCGAGCAGTACTTC. Amino acid sequence: CAWSYGTGGSEQYF.